This T cell receptor beta chain was documented in a study of cytomegalovirus exposure and HLA in healthy donors (dated by TCRdb to 2017 to 2019). Study-wide context: In an earlier analysis of some 610 of the donors, under 300 Gb of sequence data and 120 million or so unique TCR beta sequences from about 180 million T cells were reported. An early release that covered about 600 HLA-typed donors contained approximately 290 gigabases of sequencing data and 80 million or so unique TCR sequences. The genetic ancestry cluster associated with self-reported Caucasian donors included about 81% of the approximately 430 genotyped donors. The aim of the study was to test whether cataloging public T cell receptors could identify signatures of past pathogen exposure. The study profiled the T cell repertoires of 500 to 800 subjects by immunosequencing and related them to cytomegalovirus serostatus. A separate validation cohort of 100 to 150 different subjects was used in addition to the 666-subject first cohort. The study combined high-throughput TCR immunosequencing, statistical association of individual TCRs with disease status, and machine learning to predict cytomegalovirus infection status. To study patterns of TCR occurrence, a later analysis re-analyzed previously published TCR beta repertoires from more than 550 donors and added high-resolution HLA genotyping. Rather than using new phenotypic data, the later analysis identified candidate immune exposures from TCR beta sequences and from how often those sequences occurred across donors. To decide whether each TCR beta V gene segment behaved as functional or pseudogenic, an earlier analysis of some 540 of the donors relied on high-throughput TCR beta sequencing. Donor age, sex, ethnicity and CMV serostatus were compiled together with the repertoire data. A later genetic analysis took genome-wide SNP genotypes for about 55% of the 666 donors and used that subset as a discovery cohort. Every discovery cohort repertoire had been produced on one sequencing platform. Both class I and class II loci were covered by HLA typing, at four-digit resolution. The number of typed donors differed by locus: 629-630 for A, B, C, DRB1 and DQB1; 500 to 550 for DQA1; 606 for DPA1; and 400 to 480 for DPB1. A handful of DR-DQ haplotypes were handled as single units for association and clustering because linkage in the cohort was strong. Among roughly 370 genotyped donors of the cohort, an average of around 240,000 unique TCR beta nucleotide sequences were sequenced per donor, approximately 20% of them non-productive. Study-level results and caveats: This cohort had only TCR beta chains sequenced, and the lack of alpha or paired-chain data limited which features could be detected. In an earlier analysis of approximately 590 of the donors, most TCR beta V segments were observed in productive rearrangements about 87% or about 30% of the time, broadly matching IMGT annotations. Three of the identified cytomegalovirus-associated TCR beta chains were confirmed in vitro to be specific for cytomegalovirus antigens. A total of 150 or so TCR beta chains were listed by the study as associated with cytomegalovirus. According to the authors, the approach could potentially be generalized to other disease states and immunological phenotypes. A later analysis found that HLA-associated TCR beta chains were more clonally expanded and had lower generation probabilities than equally common non-associated chains. When HLA alleles, especially DR and DQ, strongly co-occurred, attributing TCR associations to individual alleles was difficult. CMV serostatus was the only immune exposure information available for the cohort. Because HLA typing was missing for some donors at each locus, association tests included only the typed subset. In a later analysis, 16,951 TCR beta sequences were associated with specific HLA alleles at a false discovery rate of 0.05. Over 15 rarely observed V segments, including chromosome 9 orphons, were excluded from the earlier analysis of about 500 of the donors because counts were too low. A cluster of highly shared sequence variants was judged likely to be a technical artifact of the sequencing pipeline. According to a later analysis, TCR association rates differed among HLA loci, with DRB1 alleles showing the most associated TCRs and HLA-C alleles showing the fewest. A further reported finding was that TCR beta sequences accurately predicted the HLA-A and HLA-B alleles for most subjects in the first cohort. Linkage disequilibrium might explain the correlated functional status among segregating V segments, but an unknown experimental factor could not be excluded. Most TCR sequences were observed very rarely across donors, whereas some public TCRs were present in many individuals. In a later analysis, most CMV-associated TCR beta chains were found to appear HLA-restricted, with HLA associations seemingly driven largely by CMV exposure. Because the 87-base-pair reads could not distinguish some IMGT-functional V segments, including TRBV6-2 and TRBV6-3, those segments were excluded. The classifier was reported to diagnose cytomegalovirus status with high specificity and sensitivity in both the original and validation cohorts. Compared with the approximately 600-donor mean, donors in an Asian-associated ancestry cluster had fewer N-insertions in productive TCRs, according to a later genetic analysis. In a later analysis, several top co-occurrence clusters were reported to appear linked to parvovirus B19, influenza, CMV and Epstein-Barr virus. Roughly uniform sequencing depth across donors was assumed in presence/absence analyses, although this assumption may not hold. In a later genetic analysis, a missense DCLRE1C variant was associated with V-gene and J-gene trimming of TCR beta chains, and the association was replicated in an independent cohort.

Libraries were prepared through the immunoSEQ multiplex PCR assay. For the multiplex PCR, a mixture combining 60 forward primers for TCR Vbeta segments and 13 reverse primers for TCR Jbeta segments was used. A multiplex PCR assay on genomic DNA amplified the CDR3 region of rearranged TCR beta genes. Amplified TCR beta libraries were sequenced as 87-base-pair reads on the Illumina HiSeq System. In the authors' own workflow: Across the 670 or so repertoires, a later analysis counted 78 million or so unique TCR beta chains, roughly 11 million of which were shared by at least two donors. A nearest-neighbor algorithm error-corrected the raw reads and collapsed the reads into unique sequences, merging closely related sequences to remove PCR and sequencing errors. CDR3 sequences were aligned to IMGT reference sequences to assign V, D and J gene segments. For a sequence to be retained, a match of at least six nucleotides was required to both a V gene segment and a J gene segment. Rearrangements were called productive when the CDR3 lacked stop codons and stayed in frame with V and J; all others were non-productive. Following IMGT convention, CDR3 was defined as the stretch from the second conserved V-encoded cysteine to the conserved J-encoded phenylalanine. In an earlier analysis of around 570 of the donors, sequences lacking an unambiguous match to a single V gene segment were excluded. In an earlier analysis of 450 to 750 of the donors, a V segment was called functional when productive rearrangements were above 56.7%, and segregating when the standard deviation between donors exceeded 5%. To diagnose cytomegalovirus status from the catalog of TCR beta chain sequences, a statistical classification framework was built. In a later analysis, V and J genes were assigned by comparing TCR nucleotide sequences against IMGT/GENE-DB human TR gene sequences. Using the TCRdist pipeline, a later analysis assigned CDR3 sequences along with most-parsimonious VDJ recombination scenarios. In a later analysis, each TCR beta chain was defined by its CDR3 amino acid sequence together with its V-gene family, and reads without a unique V-gene family were excluded. To address suspected cross-contamination and a sequencing artifact, a later analysis removed 550 to 750 highly shared, low-generation-probability nucleotide sequences. In a later analysis, a clonal expansion index was calculated for each public chain from normalized within-repertoire ranks of inferred template counts. A later analysis computed generation probabilities with a VDJ recombination model fitted to out-of-frame rearrangements, and checked the results against IGoR. Hypergeometric tests were used in a later analysis to score TCR-TCR, TCR-HLA and TCR-CMV co-occurrence, with a repertoire-size bias correction applied to the TCR pairs. In a later analysis, false discovery rates were estimated by permuting HLA or CMV assignments 20 times. In a later analysis, co-occurring TCRs were grouped with DBSCAN, and TCRdist sequence similarity was added when clustering was performed within HLA-allele-positive subsets. Repertoires with fewer than 30,000 or more than 120,000 public chains were left out of co-occurrence clustering, as were roughly five repertoires with anomalous nucleotide sharing. TCRdb provides this immuneACCESS table in a form limited to in-frame rearrangements. Some clones are lacking; in checked studies, under half of them reflect an unresolved V gene, and why the rest are absent is not known. Clone size and V and J calls were adopted from that table, with D and trimming inferred from the DNA. This sample comprises about 73,000 clones, 75% of them detected only once. Around 12% of the sample belongs to the ten largest clones.

Germline trimming: 1 base from V, 3 bases from J; junction bases outside gene matches: 3. The CDR3 spans 15 residues, from the cysteine through the phenylalanine. Solely the CDR3 DNA is kept, with 45 bases framed from the first base. Based on the germline V gene, the CDR1 and CDR2 sequences are SGHTA and FQGNSA. The cohort consisted of approximately 690 healthy bone marrow donors. At the time of sampling, all cohort members were nominally healthy, though unrecorded immune exposures were likely present. The donor was CMV seronegative and belonged to the group of under 400 seronegative cohort members. Every donor gave a peripheral blood sample, and the peripheral blood mononuclear cells from that sample were used for TCR beta sequencing. The Qiagen DNeasy Blood Extraction Kit was used to extract genomic DNA from the blood cell samples. There are a few counts of this clone. No antigen is known for it. Base qualities were left out, and no much larger clone turns up one base away.

This clonotype was sampled from a man between 65 and 85 years old in good health and CMV-seronegative. Material for sequencing was PBMCs. The chain is assembled from TRBV7-2 and TRBJ2-7; 10 bases in the junction line up with TRBD1. CDR3 reads: CASSLGQGAYYEQYF. The nucleotide sequence reads TGTGCCAGCAGCTTAGGACAGGGGGCATACTACGAGCAGTACTTC.